This TCR beta chain was profiled in a study of blood T cells in healthy people across ages. Whole-study results and caveats: Diversity of TCR beta per million T cells declined in a roughly linear way with age.

As to this clonotype: Its antigen is still unknown.

A second roughly 7 to 11 cycle PCR used barcoded and J-beta primers. One entry per CDR3 protein results from TCRdb running MiXCR on the 5' RACE reads. The sample holds about 1,800,000 distinct CDR3 sequences, 28% seen once. V was clipped by 4 bases and J by 1 base, with 7 bases between them. This CDR3 comprises 13 residues. Per the germline V gene, CDR1 is DFQATT and CDR2 is SNEGSKA (reference sequence). This clonotype originated in a woman in her thirties in good health. The sample was blood. The chain is built from TRBV20-1 and TRBJ1-4, with D hard to call. CDR3 nucleotide sequence: TGCAGTGCTACCCACAGAACTAATGAAAAACTGTTTTTT. It is translated as CSATHRTNEKLFF.